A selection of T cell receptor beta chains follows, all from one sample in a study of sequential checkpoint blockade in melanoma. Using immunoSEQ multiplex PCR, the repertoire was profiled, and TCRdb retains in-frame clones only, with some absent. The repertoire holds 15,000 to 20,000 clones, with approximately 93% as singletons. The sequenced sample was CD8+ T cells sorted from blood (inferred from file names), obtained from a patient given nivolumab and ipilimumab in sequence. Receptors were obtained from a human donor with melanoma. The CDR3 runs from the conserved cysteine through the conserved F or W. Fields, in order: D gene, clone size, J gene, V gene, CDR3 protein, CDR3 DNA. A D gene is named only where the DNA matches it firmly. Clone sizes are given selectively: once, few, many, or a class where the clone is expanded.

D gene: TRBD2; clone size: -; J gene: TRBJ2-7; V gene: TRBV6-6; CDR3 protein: CASRGGRHEQYF; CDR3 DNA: TGTGCCAGCAGGGGAGGGCGTCACGAGCAGTACTTC
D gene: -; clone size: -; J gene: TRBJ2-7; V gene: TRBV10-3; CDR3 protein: CAISPGTTTYEQYF; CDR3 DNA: TGTGCCATCAGTCCCGGGACAACCACCTACGAGCAGTACTTC
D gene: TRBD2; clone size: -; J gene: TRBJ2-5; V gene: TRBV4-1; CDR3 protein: CASSQDLAGAPQETQYF; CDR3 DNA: TGCGCCAGCAGCCAAGATCTAGCGGGGGCGCCACAAGAGACCCAGTACTTC
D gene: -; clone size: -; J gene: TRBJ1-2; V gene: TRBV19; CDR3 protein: CASSSFQGGGYTF; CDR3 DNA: TGTGCCAGTAGTAGTTTTCAGGGTGGTGGCTACACCTTC
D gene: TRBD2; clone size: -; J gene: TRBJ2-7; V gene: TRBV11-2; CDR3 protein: CASSPSVLAATYEQYF; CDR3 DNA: TGTGCCAGCAGCCCTAGCGTACTAGCGGCTACCTACGAGCAGTACTTC
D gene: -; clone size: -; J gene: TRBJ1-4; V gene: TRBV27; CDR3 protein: CASSLSGVTNEKLFF; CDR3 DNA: TGTGCCAGCAGTTTATCAGGGGTGACTAATGAAAAACTGTTTTTT
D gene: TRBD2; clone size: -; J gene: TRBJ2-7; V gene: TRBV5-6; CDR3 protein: CASSGEGYEQYF; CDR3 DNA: TGTGCCAGCAGCGGGGAGGGCTACGAGCAGTACTTC
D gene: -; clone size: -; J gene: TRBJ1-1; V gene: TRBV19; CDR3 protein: CASSIQGPGEAFF; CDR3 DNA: TGTGCCAGTAGTATACAGGGTCCCGGAGAAGCTTTCTTT
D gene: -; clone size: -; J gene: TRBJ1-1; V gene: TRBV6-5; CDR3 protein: CASSSEQGTEAFF; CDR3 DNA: TGTGCCAGCAGCTCAGAACAGGGCACTGAAGCTTTCTTT
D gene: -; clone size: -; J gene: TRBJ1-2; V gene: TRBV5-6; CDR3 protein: CASSLSEGLGYGYTF; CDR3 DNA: TGTGCCAGCAGCTTGTCGGAGGGGCTAGGTTATGGCTACACCTTC
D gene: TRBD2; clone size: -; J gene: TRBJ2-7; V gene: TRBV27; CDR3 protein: CASSFGLAGGLYEQYF; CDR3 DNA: TGTGCCAGCAGTTTCGGACTAGCGGGAGGACTGTACGAGCAGTACTTC
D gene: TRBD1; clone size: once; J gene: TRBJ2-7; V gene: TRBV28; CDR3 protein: CASTRDRGYEQYF; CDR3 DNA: TGTGCCAGCACTCGAGACAGGGGGTACGAGCAGTACTTC
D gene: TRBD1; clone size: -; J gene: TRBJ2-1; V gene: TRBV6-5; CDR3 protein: CASSYPGTAYNEQFF; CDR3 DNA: TGTGCCAGCAGTTACCCCGGGACAGCTTACAATGAGCAGTTCTTC
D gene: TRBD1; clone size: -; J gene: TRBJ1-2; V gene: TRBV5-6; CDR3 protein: CASSFGDYRGRRYGYTF; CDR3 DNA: TGTGCCAGCAGCTTCGGGGATTACAGGGGGCGTCGGTATGGCTACACCTTC
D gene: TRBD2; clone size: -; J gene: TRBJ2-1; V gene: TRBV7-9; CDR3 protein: CARAGGILSGSFDEQFF; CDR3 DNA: TGTGCCAGGGCGGGGGGCATCCTCAGCGGGAGCTTCGATGAGCAGTTCTTC
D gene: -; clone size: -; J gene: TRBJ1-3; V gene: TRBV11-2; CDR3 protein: CAIRGGSGTGNTIYF; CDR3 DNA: TGTGCCATAAGGGGAGGGAGCGGCACTGGAAACACCATATATTTT
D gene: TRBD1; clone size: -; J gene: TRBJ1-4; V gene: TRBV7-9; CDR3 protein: CASSSSYRGLLEKLFF; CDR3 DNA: TGTGCCAGCAGCTCATCGTACAGGGGGCTATTAGAAAAACTGTTTTTT
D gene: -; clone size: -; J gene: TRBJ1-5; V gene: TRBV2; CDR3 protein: CASMGRNQPQHF; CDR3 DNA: TGTGCCAGCATGGGCAGGAATCAGCCCCAGCATTTT
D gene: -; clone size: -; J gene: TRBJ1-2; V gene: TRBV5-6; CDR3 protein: CASSLFDYGYTF; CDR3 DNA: TGTGCCAGCAGCTTATTCGACTATGGCTACACCTTC
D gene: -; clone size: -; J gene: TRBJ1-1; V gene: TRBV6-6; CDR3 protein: CASTVGGELSTEAFF; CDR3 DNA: TGTGCCAGCACCGTGGGGGGGGAATTGAGCACTGAAGCTTTCTTT
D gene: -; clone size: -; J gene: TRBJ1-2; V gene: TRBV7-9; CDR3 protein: CASSAEDRWFVGYTF; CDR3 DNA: TGTGCCAGCAGCGCTGAGGACAGATGGTTTGTTGGCTACACCTTC
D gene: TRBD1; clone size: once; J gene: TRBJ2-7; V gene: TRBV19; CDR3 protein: CASSTQQGSPYEQYF; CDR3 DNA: TGTGCCAGTAGCACTCAACAGGGGTCCCCCTACGAGCAGTACTTC
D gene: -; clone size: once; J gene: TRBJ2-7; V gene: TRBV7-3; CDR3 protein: CASSLDLTYEQYF; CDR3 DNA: TGTGCCAGCAGCTTAGACTTAACCTACGAGCAGTACTTC
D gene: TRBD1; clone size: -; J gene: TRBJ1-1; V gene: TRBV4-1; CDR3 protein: CASREQGASEAFF; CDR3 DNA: TGCGCCAGCAGGGAACAGGGGGCCTCTGAAGCTTTCTTT
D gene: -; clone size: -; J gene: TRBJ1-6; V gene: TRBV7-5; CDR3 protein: CARSSDSPLHF; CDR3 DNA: TGTGCCAGAAGCTCCGATTCACCCCTCCACTTT